The subject of this entry is one T cell receptor beta chain. The sample has other DNA sequences that encode this CDR3 too. This specimen belongs to a study of blood T cell repertoires in COVID-19. Assay used: immunoSEQ multiplex PCR; TCRdb lists only in-frame clones, some missing. The sample lists more than 300,000 clones, around nine tenths occurring once. V shed 3 bases, J shed 3 bases, and the junction held 3 bases outside the gene matches. The V gene's germline CDR1 is LNHDA and CDR2 SQIVND (reference sequence). There are 14 residues in the CDR3. The sequenced sample consisted of PBMCs or T cells enriched from blood (not recorded which). This rearrangement joins TRBV19 to TRBJ2-5; TRBD2 aligns across 8 bases. This clonotype originated in a woman aged 30 to 39 who had been exposed to COVID-19. The DNA for the CDR3 is TGTGCCAGTAGTATTGGTAGCGGGGAAGAGACCCAGTACTTC. Translating it yields CASSIGSGEETQYF.